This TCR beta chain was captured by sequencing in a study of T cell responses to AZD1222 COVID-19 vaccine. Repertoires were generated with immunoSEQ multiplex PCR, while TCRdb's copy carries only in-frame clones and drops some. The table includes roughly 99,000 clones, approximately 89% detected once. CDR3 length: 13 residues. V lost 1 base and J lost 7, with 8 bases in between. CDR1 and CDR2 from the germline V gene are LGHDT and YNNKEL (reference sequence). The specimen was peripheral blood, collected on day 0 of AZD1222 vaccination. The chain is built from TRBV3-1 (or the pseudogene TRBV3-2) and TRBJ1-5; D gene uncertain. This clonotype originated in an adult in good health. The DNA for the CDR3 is TGTGCCAGCAGCCAAGGCCGGAACCAGCCCCAGCATTTT. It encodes CASSQGRNQPQHF.